Included here is one T cell receptor beta chain sequence, with context. This clonotype has ten or more counts. The antigen it recognizes is unknown. No base quality information exists; no much larger clone differs at one position. The germline V gene gives CDR1 as ENHRY and CDR2 as SYGVKD. CDR3 length: 16 amino acids, cysteine to phenylalanine. Only the CDR3 part of the read is kept: 48 bases, read in frame from the first base. Germline trimming amounts to 1 base on V and 4 bases on J, with 5 as the count of junction bases outside the gene matches. The source of the sample is a study of CD8+CD57+ T cells in acquired aplastic anemia (dated by TCRdb to about 2018). For the study in its entirety: A mean of approximately 3 ug of DNA, ranging from roughly 0.19 to 27.4 ug, was extracted from sorted CD4+ and CD8+ cells. Mean read counts for healthy donor samples were roughly 10 million for CD4+ cells and 11.0 million for CD8+ cells.

TCR beta VDJ combination and CDR3 sequence profiling used genomic DNA as the template. An Illumina HiSeq 2000 was used for TCR repertoire sequencing. The authors' analysis ran thus. TRBV/TRBJ rearrangement plots, CDR3 size and DJ length profiles, and Simpson's diversity index were used to assess repertoires. The most abundant DNA sequence in the deep sequencing data was defined as the immunodominant clone. CDR3 amino acid sequences were screened for sharing across subjects and were compared with published repertoires and the VDJdb database. TCRdb applied fastp at Q25 and MiXCR to the public reads, then kept only in-frame beta chains. Records with the same CDR3 protein are collapsed into one entry carrying the most frequent genes and DNA. Clone size and V and J calls follow TCRdb, not the original study. Recorded for this sample are some 180,000 distinct CDR3 sequences; about 47% of them occurred a single time. The ten largest clonotypes hold approximately 2.9% of the sample.

The study deep-sequenced TCR repertoires of sorted CD4+ and CD8+ blood T cells from severe aplastic anemia patients and healthy subjects. Ficoll-Paque density gradient centrifugation was used to isolate peripheral blood mononuclear cells. CD4+ and CD8+ T cells were sorted by FACS or magnetic beads before DNA extraction. The research as a whole found: Although 25 to 30 CD8+ CDR3 sequences were shared by patients and controls, these sequences appeared highly expressed in patients and within the immunodominant clones of patients. CD8+ Simpson's diversity did not differ significantly between patients and healthy controls (P=0.060).

The chain is made from TRBV10-3 and TRBJ2-1; 9 bases in the junction line up with TRBD1. Input material: sorted CD4+, CD8+, or CD8+CD57+ T cells (not recorded which) from PBMCs. The receptor comes from a human donor in good health. The CDR3 has the sequence CAISEWTGAEYNEQFF. The nucleotides are TGTGCCATCAGTGAGTGGACAGGGGCTGAGTACAATGAGCAGTTCTTC.